What follows are 14 T cell receptor beta chains derived from one specimen sequenced in a study of T cells in Graves' hyperthyroidism and ophthalmopathy. There were TCR beta CDR3 regions amplified from RNA transcripts. During a first-round RT-PCR of the TCR CDR3, the HTBI primer set was used. From the multiplex PCR reads, TCRdb called clonotypes with MiXCR, one entry per CDR3 protein. The sample includes around 250,000 distinct CDR3 sequences, around 24% of them seen just once. The sequencing input was blood. These receptors all come from a woman between 35 and 50 years old with Graves' ophthalmopathy.

The V gene is TRBV11-2, the J gene TRBJ2-7; a weak D match, TRBD2 (7 bases). The germline CDR1 and CDR2 sequences are SGHAT and FQNNGV. V was clipped by 2 bases and J by 0 bases, with 17 bases between them. The CDR3 runs 17 residues. In DNA, the CDR3 is TGTGCCAGCAGCTTATCCGTGGCGGGGGACATCTCCTACGAGCAGTACTTC. Protein product: CASSLSVAGDISYEQYF.

The chain is built from TRBV12-3 or TRBV12-4 and TRBJ2-4; D is unclear. The CDR3 covers 13 residues. V was clipped by 1 base and J by 9 bases, with 10 bases between them. CDR3 coding DNA: TGTGCCAGCAGTTTAGGGGGTTTGGGCATTCAGTACTTC. The encoded protein is CASSLGGLGIQYF.

This clonotype was picked up many times. CDR3 region: CAISRVGGNQPQHF. The CDR3 DNA reads as TGTGCCATAAGTCGCGTCGGGGGCAATCAGCCCCAGCATTTT. The chain couples TRBV10-3 to TRBJ1-5; D is uncertain. The CDR3 runs 14 residues. CDR1 is ENHRY and CDR2 is SYGVKD in the germline V gene. V lost 9 bases to trimming and J lost 2 bases, with 14 bases between them.

The chain is built from TRBV19 and TRBJ2-4; tentatively, D is TRBD1 (6 bases). This CDR3 is 16 amino acids long. CDR1 is LNHDA, CDR2 SQIVND, per germline (reference sequence). Trimming took off 7 bases at V and 0 bases at J, with 16 bases between the two ends. CDR3 loop: CASTRTEDLAKNIQYF. The DNA for the CDR3 is TGTGCCAGTACAAGGACAGAGGATTTAGCCAAAAACATTCAGTACTTC.

This clonotype was observed many times. This rearrangement joins TRBV24-1 to TRBJ2-7; TRBD1 might be the D (6 bases). The CDR3 extends over 12 amino acids. CDR1 and CDR2 (germline): KGHDR, SFDVKD. Trimming pared 5 bases from V and 5 bases from J, leaving 9 bases between. The CDR3 region is CATSGAGDEQYF. CDR3 nucleotide sequence: TGTGCCACCAGTGGTGCAGGGGACGAGCAGTACTTC.

This clonotype was counted many times. This CDR3 reads CASSPRDRVRENTEAFF. CDR3 bases: TGTGCCAGCAGTCCGCGGGACAGGGTGAGGGAGAACACTGAAGCTTTCTTT. The chain couples TRBV12-3 or TRBV12-4 to TRBJ1-1; 9 nucleotides agree with TRBD1. The CDR3 is made up of 17 amino acids. The trim removed 5 bases at V and 1 base at J, leaving 11 bases unmatched.

This clonotype has at least ten counts. The CDR3 sequence: CASSSLARELFF. In nucleotides, the CDR3 is TGTGCCAGCAGTTCCCTAGCCCGGGAGCTGTTTTTT. The J gene is TRBJ2-2, the V gene TRBV28; a weak D match, TRBD2 (5 bases). Trimming removed 4 bases from V and 9 bases from J, with 9 bases in between. The germline V gene encodes CDR1 MDHEN and CDR2 SYDVKM. The CDR3 has 12 amino acids.

This clonotype was seen many times. The chain recombines TRBV2 with TRBJ2-7; 9 bases are a match to TRBD2. Germline V gene sequence: CDR1 SNHLY, CDR2 FYNNEI. After removal of 7 bases from V and 2 bases from J, the junction contained 3 bases not matched to a gene. The length of the CDR3 is 13 residues. The CDR3 region has the DNA TGTGCCAGCAAGGCGGGAGGGCCCTACGAGCAGTACTTC. Encoded protein: CASKAGGPYEQYF.

The chain employs TRBV28 and TRBJ2-7; 10 nucleotides line up with TRBD1. CDR1 and CDR2 (germline): MDHEN, SYDVKM. V trimming: 5 bases; J trimming: 4 bases; junction bases outside the gene matches: 8. This CDR3 contains 15 residues. DNA for the CDR3: TGTGCCAGCAGTCAACCGGGACAGGGGCTTTACGAGCAGTACTTC. Its translation is CASSQPGQGLYEQYF.

This clonotype was recorded at least ten times. The chain combines TRBV7-2 with TRBJ2-7; 7 bases align to TRBD2. This CDR3 comprises 15 residues. Germline V gives CDR1 SGHTA, CDR2 FQGNSA. Germline trimming cut 1 base from V and 5 bases from J; bases unmatched to any gene: 8. Here the CDR3 reads CASSLGGGRFDEQYF. The CDR3 coding sequence is TGTGCCAGCAGCTTAGGGGGCGGGAGATTCGACGAGCAGTACTTC.

Points on this clonotype: A read error may explain this, as a much larger clone is one base away. The chain is built from TRBV6-1 and TRBJ2-3, with D perhaps being TRBD1 or TRBD2 (5 bases each). The CDR3 is made up of 15 amino acids. Germline lookup yields CDR1 MNHNS and CDR2 SASEGT. CDR3 sequence reads: CGSTRRDGSTDTQYF. The CDR3 DNA sequence: TGTGGCAGCACACGCCGGGACGGATCCACAGATACGCAGTATTTT.

This clonotype was found many times. This sequence joins TRBV12-3 or TRBV12-4 and TRBJ2-6, with 8 bases that match TRBD2. Trimming removed 5 bases from V and 0 bases from J; junction bases left unmatched: 6. This CDR3 comprises 17 residues. DNA for the CDR3: TGTGCCAGCAGTCCCGGGAGGGGTACCTCTGGGGCCAACGTCCTGACTTTC. Translation gives CASSPGRGTSGANVLTF.

This clonotype was picked up many times. The J gene is TRBJ2-7, the V gene TRBV4-1, with TRBD1 matching over 8 bases. From germline, CDR1 is MGHRA and CDR2 YSYEKL. The V and J ends lost 1 base and 10 bases, in that order; junction bases with no gene match: 9. This CDR3 contains 14 residues. The CDR3 DNA reads TGCGCCAGCAGCCAAGGGGAACAGGGGGTTAGACAGTACTTC. Its protein is CASSQGEQGVRQYF.

Ten or more counts support this clonotype. The chain employs TRBV7-2 and TRBJ2-2, with D unresolved. There are 15 residues in the CDR3. Germline CDR1 and CDR2: SGHTA and FQGNSA. V lost 3 bases to trimming and J lost 6 bases, with 14 bases between them. The CDR3 bases are TGTGCCAGCAGCTTCCTCAAGGGAAGGGCCGGGGAGCTGTTTTTT. Its translation is CASSFLKGRAGELFF.